This section outlines one T cell receptor beta chain sequence together with its context. Its specificity is not known. This sample stems from a study of fetal regulatory T cell absence and autoimmunity. Study at large: The IPEX patients lacked clinical diabetes but had exocrine pancreas autoimmunity. Broader study findings: Broadly similar TRB gene family usage was seen in pancreas and cord blood. Some top pancreas TCR clones were over 95-fold enriched versus cord blood.

The CDR3 consists of 12 residues. Germline V gives CDR1 ENHRY, CDR2 SYGVKD. The ends were cut back, 3 bases at V and 6 bases at J, with 5 bases in the middle. This was a survey-level run. Clones were read by immunoSEQ multiplex PCR, and TCRdb kept only the in-frame ones, dropping some. The sample contains about 95,000 clones, about 78% of which appear only once. The TCR was taken from a male donor with IPEX syndrome. The sequenced material came from pancreas tissue. The V call is TRBV10-3, the J call TRBJ1-4; D is ambiguous. For the CDR3, the DNA is TGTGCCATCAGTGAAGGCGATGAAAAACTGTTTTTT. Translating it yields CAISEGDEKLFF.